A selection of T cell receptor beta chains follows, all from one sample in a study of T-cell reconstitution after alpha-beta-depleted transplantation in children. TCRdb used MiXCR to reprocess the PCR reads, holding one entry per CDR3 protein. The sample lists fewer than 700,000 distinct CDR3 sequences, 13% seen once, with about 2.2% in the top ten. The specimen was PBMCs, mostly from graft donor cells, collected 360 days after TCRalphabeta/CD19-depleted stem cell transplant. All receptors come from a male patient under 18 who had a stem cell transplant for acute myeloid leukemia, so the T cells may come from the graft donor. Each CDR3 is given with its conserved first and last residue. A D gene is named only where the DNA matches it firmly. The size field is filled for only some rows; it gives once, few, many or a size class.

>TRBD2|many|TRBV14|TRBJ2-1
CASSPPGLAGLNEQFF
TGTGCCAGCAGCCCTCCGGGACTAGCGGGACTCAATGAGCAGTTCTTC
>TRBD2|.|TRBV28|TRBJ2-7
CASSLGAGAGEQYF
TGTGCCAGCAGCCTAGGCGCGGGAGCCGGAGAGCAGTACTTC
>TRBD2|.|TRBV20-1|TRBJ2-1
CSSPREAGNEQFF
TGCAGTTCCCCTCGGGAGGCAGGGAATGAGCAGTTCTTC
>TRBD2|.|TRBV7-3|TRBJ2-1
CASSPPTAGGYNEQFF
TGTGCCAGCAGCCCTCCCACGGCGGGAGGTTACAATGAGCAGTTCTTC
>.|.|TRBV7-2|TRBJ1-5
CASSLRAGNQPQHF
TGTGCCAGCAGCCTACGGGCCGGCAATCAGCCCCAGCATTTT
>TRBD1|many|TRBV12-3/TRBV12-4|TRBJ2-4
CASSLGQDLSKNIQYF
TGTGCCAGCAGTTTGGGACAGGATCTTTCCAAAAACATTCAGTACTTC
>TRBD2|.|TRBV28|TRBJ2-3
CASTVGGSKTDTQYF
TGTGCCTCCACGGTGGGCGGGAGTAAGACAGATACGCAGTATTTT
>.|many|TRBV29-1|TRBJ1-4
CSVGRGASEKLFF
TGCAGCGTTGGACGGGGAGCGTCTGAAAAACTGTTTTTT
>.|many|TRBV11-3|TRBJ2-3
CASSFGGTDTQYF
TGTGCCAGCAGCTTCGGAGGGACAGATACGCAGTATTTT
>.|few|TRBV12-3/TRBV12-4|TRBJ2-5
CASSPGQGRAYQETQYF
TGTGCCAGCAGCCCAGGGCAGGGCAGGGCCTACCAAGAGACCCAGTACTTC
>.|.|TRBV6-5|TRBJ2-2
CASSSPTIVGGELFF
TGTGCCAGCAGTTCCCCGACTATTGTGGGCGGGGAGCTGTTTTTT
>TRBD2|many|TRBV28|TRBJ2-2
CASSGLAGATGELFF
TGTGCCAGCAGCGGACTAGCGGGAGCCACCGGGGAGCTGTTTTTT
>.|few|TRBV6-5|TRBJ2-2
CASSYSGLSGQLFF
TGTGCCAGCAGTTATTCAGGCCTAAGCGGGCAGCTGTTTTTT
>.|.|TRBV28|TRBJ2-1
CASSLWRRGNEQFF
TGTGCCAGCAGTCTTTGGCGTAGGGGCAATGAGCAGTTCTTC
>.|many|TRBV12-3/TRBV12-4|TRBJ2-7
CASSWISGTYEQYF
TGTGCCAGCAGTTGGATTAGCGGAACCTACGAGCAGTACTTC
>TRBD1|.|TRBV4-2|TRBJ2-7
CASSQLTGGAENYEQYF
TGTGCCAGCAGCCAACTTACAGGGGGCGCAGAGAACTACGAGCAGTACTTC
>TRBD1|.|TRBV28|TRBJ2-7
CASRIRDSSYEQYF
TGTGCCAGCAGGATACGGGACAGCTCCTACGAGCAGTACTTC
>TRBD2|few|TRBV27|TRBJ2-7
CASSPQTVSGTSYEQYF
TGTGCCAGCAGTCCCCAAACCGTTAGCGGGACCTCCTACGAGCAGTACTTC
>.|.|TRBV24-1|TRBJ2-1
CATSDSDWGSGTYNEQFF
TGTGCCACCAGTGATTCTGACTGGGGTAGCGGTACCTACAATGAGCAGTTCTTC
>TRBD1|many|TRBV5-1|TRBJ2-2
CASSFRGQGASVGELFF
TGCGCCAGCAGCTTCCGAGGACAGGGGGCCTCCGTCGGGGAGCTGTTTTTT
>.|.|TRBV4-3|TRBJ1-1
CASSLRDKLNTEAFF
TGCGCCAGCAGCCTCCGGGACAAGTTGAACACTGAAGCTTTCTTT
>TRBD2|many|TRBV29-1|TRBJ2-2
CSARLAGDGGELFF
TGCAGCGCTAGACTAGCGGGAGATGGCGGGGAGCTGTTTTTT
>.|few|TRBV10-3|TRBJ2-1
CAISESPGKRGEQFF
TGTGCCATCAGTGAGTCTCCCGGGAAGAGGGGTGAGCAGTTCTTC
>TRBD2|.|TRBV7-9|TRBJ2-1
CASSSWAGTILNEQFF
TGTGCCAGCAGCTCTTGGGCTGGGACTATCCTGAATGAGCAGTTCTTC
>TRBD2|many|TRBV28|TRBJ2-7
CASRGWGGESYEQYF
TGTGCCAGCCGGGGATGGGGAGGGGAGTCCTACGAGCAGTACTTC
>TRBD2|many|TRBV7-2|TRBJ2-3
CASSLRRLAGEDTDTQYF
TGTGCCAGCAGCTTACGCCGACTAGCGGGAGAGGACACAGATACGCAGTATTTT
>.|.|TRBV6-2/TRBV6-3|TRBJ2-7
CASSPERILSYEQYF
TGTGCCAGCAGTCCCGAGCGGATACTATCCTACGAGCAGTACTTC
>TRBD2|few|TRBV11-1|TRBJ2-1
CASSLGALAGGPYNEQFF
TGTGCCAGCAGCTTAGGAGCACTAGCGGGAGGGCCCTACAATGAGCAGTTCTTC